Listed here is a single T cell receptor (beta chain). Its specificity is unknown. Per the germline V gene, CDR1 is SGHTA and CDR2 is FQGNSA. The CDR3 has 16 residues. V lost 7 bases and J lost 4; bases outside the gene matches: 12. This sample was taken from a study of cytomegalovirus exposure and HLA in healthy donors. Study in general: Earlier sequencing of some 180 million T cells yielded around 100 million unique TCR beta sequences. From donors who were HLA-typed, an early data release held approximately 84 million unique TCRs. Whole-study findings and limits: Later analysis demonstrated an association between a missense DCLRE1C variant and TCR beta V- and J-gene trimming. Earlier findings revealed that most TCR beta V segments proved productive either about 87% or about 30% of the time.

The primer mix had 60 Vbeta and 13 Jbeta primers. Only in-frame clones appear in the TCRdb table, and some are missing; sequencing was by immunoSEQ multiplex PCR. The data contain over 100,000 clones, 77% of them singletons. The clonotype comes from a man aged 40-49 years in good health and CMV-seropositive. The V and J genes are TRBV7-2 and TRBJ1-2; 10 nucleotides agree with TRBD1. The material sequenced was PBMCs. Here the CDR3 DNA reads TGTGCCAGCACCCCCACCGGGACAGGGGTTGGCTATGGCTACACCTTC. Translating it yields CASTPTGTGVGYGYTF.